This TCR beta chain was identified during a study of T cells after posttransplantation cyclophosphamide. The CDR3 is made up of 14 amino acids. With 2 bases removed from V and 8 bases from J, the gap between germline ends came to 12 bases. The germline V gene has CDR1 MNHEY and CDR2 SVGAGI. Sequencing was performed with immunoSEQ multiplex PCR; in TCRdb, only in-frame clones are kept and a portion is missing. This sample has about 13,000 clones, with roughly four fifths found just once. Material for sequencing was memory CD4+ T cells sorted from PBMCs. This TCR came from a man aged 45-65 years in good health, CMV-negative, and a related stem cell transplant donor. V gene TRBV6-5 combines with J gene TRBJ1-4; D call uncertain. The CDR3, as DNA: TGTGCCAGCAGTTACCGGTCGCCGGAGGAAAAACTGTTTTTT. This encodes CASSYRSPEEKLFF.